Shown below are 8 T cell receptor beta chains from a single sample sequenced in a study of tumour-infiltrating T cells in Burkitt lymphoma. Clones were read by immunoSEQ multiplex PCR, and TCRdb kept only the in-frame ones, dropping some. The sample records more than 3,500 clones, over 15% being singletons. The sequenced sample was tumor tissue. The receptors were gathered from a human donor with Burkitt lymphoma.

This chain connects TRBV4-1 to TRBJ2-1, with 12 positions matching TRBD2. Germline values: CDR1 MGHRA, CDR2 YSYEKL. The CDR3 consists of 19 residues. The V and J ends lost 1 base and 0 bases, in that order; junction bases with no gene match: 7. CDR3: CASSQVASGGASSYNEQFF. The CDR3 DNA reads TGCGCCAGCAGCCAAGTCGCTAGCGGGGGGGCGAGCTCCTACAATGAGCAGTTCTTC.

Concerning this clone itself: Other DNA sequences within the sample encode an identical CDR3. The genes are TRBV4-1 and TRBJ1-1; no clear D gene. Germline V gene data show CDR1 as MGHRA and CDR2 as YSYEKL. This CDR3 contains 13 residues. Trimming cost V 4 bases and J 0 bases, with 6 bases left between them. CDR3 protein: CASSRALNTEAFF. DNA for the CDR3: TGCGCCAGCAGCCGAGCCCTGAACACTGAAGCTTTCTTT.

The chain carries TRBV4-3 and TRBJ1-2, with D maybe TRBD1 (6 bases). The CDR3 spans 15 residues. V lost 1 base, J lost 4 bases, and 13 bases lay in between. Germline V gene lookup returns CDR1 LGHNA and CDR2 YSLEER. CDR3: CASSQVPGDAYGYTF. CDR3 coding DNA: TGCGCCAGCAGCCAAGTGCCAGGGGATGCCTATGGCTACACCTTC.

The J gene is TRBJ2-1, the V gene TRBV14; D call uncertain. The CDR3 runs 14 residues. The V gene's germline CDR1 is SGHDN and CDR2 FVKESK. The ends were cut back, 4 bases at V and 5 bases at J, with 12 bases in the middle. CDR3 amino acids: CASSLLWLDNEQFF. CDR3 nucleotide sequence: TGTGCCAGCAGCCTCCTATGGCTAGACAATGAGCAGTTCTTC.

The V gene is TRBV5-1, the J gene TRBJ2-3; 7 positions agree with TRBD1. The CDR3 is made up of 15 amino acids. V lost 1 base to trimming and J lost 3 bases; unmatched junction nucleotides: 5. Germline assignment: CDR1 SGHRS and CDR2 YFSETQ. The CDR3 loop reads CASSLRGQITDTQYF. The CDR3 DNA follows: TGCGCCAGCAGCTTGAGGGGACAGATAACAGATACGCAGTATTTT.

The count of this clone is one. The chain links TRBV7-9 to TRBJ1-5; D gene uncertain. Trimming removed 0 bases at V and 6 bases at J, with 6 bases between. The CDR3 consists of 13 residues. Germline loops: CDR1 SEHNR, CDR2 FQNEAQ (reference sequence). The chain's CDR3 is CASSLAGFQPQHF. The CDR3 DNA follows: TGTGCCAGCAGCTTAGCGGGGTTTCAGCCCCAGCATTTT.

This clone was observed a handful of times. This chain connects TRBV5-1 to TRBJ2-7, with a possible D match to TRBD1 (6 bases). CDR1 and CDR2 from the germline V gene are SGHRS and YFSETQ. The V end was cut by 0 bases, the J end by 2 bases, with 15 bases between. This CDR3 is built from 16 residues. CDR3 DNA sequence: TGCGCCAGCAGCTTGGCCCAGGGACAACTAACCTACGAGCAGTACTTC. Translation: CASSLAQGQLTYEQYF.

This clone was counted a few times. The chain is built from TRBV6-6 and TRBJ1-5; maybe TRBD1 (5 bases). V lost 8 bases and J 7 bases, leaving 15 bases between the germline ends. CDR1 is MNHNY, CDR2 SVGAGI, per germline (reference sequence). CDR3 length equals 13 residues. Here the CDR3 DNA reads TGTGCCAGCCAGGGAGTGGGTGAACAGCCCCAGCATTTT. Translation: CASQGVGEQPQHF.